This entry lists 2 T cell receptor beta chains sequenced from one sample in a study of CD8 T cells in ankylosing spondylitis. TCRdb recomputed calls from the 5' RACE reads with MiXCR, one row per CDR3 protein. The table shows under 300,000 distinct CDR3 sequences, with 18% occurring only once. Sequencing was performed on blood, either unsorted or a sorted T cell fraction (not recorded which). The receptors here all came from a male donor with ankylosing spondylitis or in good health (not recorded which).

V usage is TRBV29-1 and J usage is TRBJ2-2; 7 bases match TRBD2. Trimming took 7 bases from V and 4 from J; bases not matched to a gene: 9. From germline, CDR1 is SQVTM and CDR2 ANQGSEA. The CDR3 sequence is 14 residues long. In DNA form, the CDR3 reads TGCAGCGCCTTCCCTGGCGGGAGCACCGGGGAGCTGTTTTTT. This codes for CSAFPGGSTGELFF.

The V call is TRBV28, the J call TRBJ2-7, with a weak D call TRBD2 (6 bases). Trimming left V 3 bases short and J 0 bases short, with 15 bases between. Germline V gene data show CDR1 as MDHEN and CDR2 as SYDVKM. The CDR3 runs 16 residues. Written as DNA, the CDR3 is TGTGCCAGCAGTTTCGGGGGACCAAGCAGCTCCTACGAGCAGTACTTC. This gives the protein CASSFGGPSSSYEQYF.